These 9 T cell receptor beta chains were all obtained from the same sample, sequenced in a study of cytomegalovirus exposure and HLA in healthy donors. The PCR contained 60 Vbeta and 13 Jbeta primers. The table came from immunoSEQ multiplex PCR; TCRdb's copy has only in-frame clones and leaves some out. The sample records about 190,000 clones, roughly 68% being singletons. Sequenced: PBMCs. The receptors shown here come from a woman in her twenties or thirties in good health and CMV-seronegative.

This chain joins TRBV14 and TRBJ2-1; 7 nucleotides match TRBD2. With V trimmed by 3 bases and J by 4 bases, 12 bases remained unmatched. Germline CDR1 and CDR2: SGHDN and FVKESK. The CDR3 is 17 residues long. CDR3 DNA: TGTGCCAGCAGCCACGAAACTAGCGCCCTCTTATACAATGAGCAGTTCTTC. Translation: CASSHETSALLYNEQFF. The full variable domain, rest sourced from reference TRBV14 and TRBJ2-1, is EAGVTQFPSHSVIEKGQTVTLRCDPISGHDNLYWYRRVMGKEIKFLLHFVKESKQDESGMPNNRFLAERTGGTYSTLKVQPAELEDSGVYFCASSHETSALLYNEQFFGPGTRLTVL.

The gene calls are TRBV4-1 and TRBJ1-3; D unclear. The CDR3 spans 16 residues. Per germline, CDR1 MGHRA and CDR2 YSYEKL. V lost 1 base to trimming and J lost 0 bases, with 10 bases between them. The DNA for the CDR3 is TGCGCCAGCAGCCAAGTCGGCGGTCCCTCTGGAAACACCATATATTTT. This gives the protein CASSQVGGPSGNTIYF.

The chain employs TRBV7-4 and TRBJ2-4, with D possibly TRBD2 on 5 matching bases. Germline V gives CDR1 SGHVT, CDR2 SQSDAQ. The ends were cut back, 4 bases at V and 1 base at J, with 17 bases in the middle. The CDR3 runs to 17 residues. CDR3 bases: TGTGCCAGCAGCTCGCGGGTCACCAAAGGGGCCAAAAACATTCAGTACTTC. Its protein product is CASSSRVTKGAKNIQYF.

In this sample, this clone turned up once. The rearrangement uses TRBV18 and TRBJ2-5; TRBD1 aligns across 10 bases. Germline CDR1 and CDR2: KGHSH and LQKENI. J was trimmed by 3 bases and V by 4 bases; bases with no gene match: 2. CDR3 length equals 14 residues. CDR3 residues: CASSRDRGEETQYF. CDR3 DNA sequence: TGTGCCAGCTCACGGGACAGGGGAGAAGAGACCCAGTACTTC.

This clone was counted only a few times. The chain has TRBV4-3 and TRBJ2-7, with D possibly being TRBD2 (6 bases). CDR3 length: 16 residues. The V and J ends lost 0 bases and 3 bases respectively, with 15 bases between them. The germline V gene encodes CDR1 LGHNA and CDR2 YSLEER. This CDR3 reads CASSQESRGLFYEQYF. Written as DNA, the CDR3 is TGCGCCAGCAGCCAAGAATCTCGGGGGTTGTTCTACGAGCAGTACTTC.

The chain couples TRBV5-4 to TRBJ1-5, with D uncertain. Germline values: CDR1 SGHNT, CDR2 YYREEE (reference sequence). The CDR3 contains 12 residues. The V and J ends lost 5 bases and 7 bases respectively, with 10 bases between them. DNA of the CDR3: TGTGCCAGCAGTTCGGGTGGACAGCCCCAGCATTTT. It encodes CASSSGGQPQHF. The variable domain in full, completed from reference TRBV5-4 and TRBJ1-5, reads ETGVTQSPTHLIKTRGQQVTLRCSSQSGHNTVSWYQQALGQGPQFIFQYYREEENGRGNFPPRFSGLQFPNYSSELNVNALELDDSALYLCASSSGGQPQHFGDGTRLSIL.

This clone was found once. The rearrangement uses TRBV29-1 and TRBJ1-5, with D tentatively TRBD1 (5 bases). V was trimmed by 4 bases and J by 4 bases, leaving 11 bases between them. Germline-derived CDR1 and CDR2 are SQVTM and ANQGSEA. The CDR3 has 13 residues. CDR3 region: CSVVGAGNQPQHF. The CDR3 DNA reads as TGCAGCGTTGTAGGGGCGGGAAATCAGCCCCAGCATTTT. The complete variable domain, with remaining parts taken from reference TRBV29-1 and TRBJ1-5, reads SAVISQKPSRDICQRGTSLTIQCQVDSQVTMMFWYRQQPGQSLTLIATANQGSEATYESGFVIDKFPISRPNLTFSTLTVSNMSPEDSSIYLCSVVGAGNQPQHFGDGTRLSIL.

The rearrangement joins TRBV6-6 to TRBJ1-1, with D unclear. The CDR3 loop spans 13 amino acids. V was trimmed by 8 bases and J by 1 base, leaving 11 bases between them. CDR1 and CDR2 (germline): MNHNY, SVGAGI (reference sequence). The CDR3 region has the DNA TGTGCCAGCCTGCGGGAGCCGAACACTGAAGCTTTCTTT. Encoded protein: CASLREPNTEAFF.

The chain uses TRBV29-1 and TRBJ2-1, with TRBD2 matching 10 bases. Germline CDR1 reads SQVTM; CDR2 reads ANQGSEA. Germline trimming cut 4 bases from V and 5 bases from J; bases unmatched to any gene: 5. The CDR3 spans 14 residues. The CDR3 nucleotides read TGCAGCGTTGCGGGTAGCGGGGGGAACAATGAGCAGTTCTTC. This sequence encodes CSVAGSGGNNEQFF.